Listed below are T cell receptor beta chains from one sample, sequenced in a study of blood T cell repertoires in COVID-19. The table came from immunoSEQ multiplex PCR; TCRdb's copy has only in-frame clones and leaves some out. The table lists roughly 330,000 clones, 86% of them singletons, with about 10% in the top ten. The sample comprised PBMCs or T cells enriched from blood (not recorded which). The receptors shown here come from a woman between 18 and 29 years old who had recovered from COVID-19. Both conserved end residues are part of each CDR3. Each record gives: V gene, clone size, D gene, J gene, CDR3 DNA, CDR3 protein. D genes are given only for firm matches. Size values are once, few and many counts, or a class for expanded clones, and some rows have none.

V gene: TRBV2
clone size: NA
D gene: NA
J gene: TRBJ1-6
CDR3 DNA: TGTGCCAGCAGCCGTCAGGAGGCCTATAATTCACCCCTCCACTTT
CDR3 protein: CASSRQEAYNSPLHF

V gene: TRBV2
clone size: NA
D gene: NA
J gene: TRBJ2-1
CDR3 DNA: TGTGCCAGCTTCCAAGGTCAGGTTACCAATGAGCAGTTCTTC
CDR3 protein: CASFQGQVTNEQFF

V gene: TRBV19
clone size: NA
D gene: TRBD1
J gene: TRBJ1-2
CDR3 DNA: TGTGCCAGTAGTTCGCAGACAGGGACTAACTATGGCTACACCTTC
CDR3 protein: CASSSQTGTNYGYTF

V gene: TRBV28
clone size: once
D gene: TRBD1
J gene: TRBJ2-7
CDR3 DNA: TGTGCCAGCAGCGGGACAGGGGGACACTACGAGCAGTACTTC
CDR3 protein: CASSGTGGHYEQYF

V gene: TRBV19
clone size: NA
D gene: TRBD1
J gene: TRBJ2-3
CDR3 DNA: TGTGCCAGTAGTATAACAGGGGTCCCCACAGATACGCAGTATTTT
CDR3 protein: CASSITGVPTDTQYF

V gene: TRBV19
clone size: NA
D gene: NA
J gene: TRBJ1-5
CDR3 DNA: TGTGCCAGTAGGGGGGGAGGGCGCATCAATCAGCCCCAGCATTTT
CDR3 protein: CASRGGGRINQPQHF

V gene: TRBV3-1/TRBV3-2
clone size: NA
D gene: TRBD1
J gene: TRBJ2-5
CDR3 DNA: TGTGCCAGCGCGCGCGTGTCAGGGGGAGAGACCCAGTACTTC
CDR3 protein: CASARVSGGETQYF

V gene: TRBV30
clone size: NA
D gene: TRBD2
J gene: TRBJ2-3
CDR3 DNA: TGTGCCTGGAAAGTGATCTGGGGGGGAAAGGCAGATACGCAGTATTTT
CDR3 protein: CAWKVIWGGKADTQYF

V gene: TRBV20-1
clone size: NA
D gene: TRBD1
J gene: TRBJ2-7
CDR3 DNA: TGCAGTGTTAGTTCCGGGACAGGATTCTACGAGCAGTACTTC
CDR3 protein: CSVSSGTGFYEQYF

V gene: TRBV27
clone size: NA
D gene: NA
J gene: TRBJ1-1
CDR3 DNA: TGTGCCAGCAGTTTATCGGGCCCAGTGTTCACTGAAGCTTTCTTT
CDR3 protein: CASSLSGPVFTEAFF

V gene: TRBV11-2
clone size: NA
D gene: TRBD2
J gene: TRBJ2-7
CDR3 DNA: TGTGCCAGCAGCCCGACTAGCGGGTCCGCCTACGAGCAGTACTTC
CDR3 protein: CASSPTSGSAYEQYF

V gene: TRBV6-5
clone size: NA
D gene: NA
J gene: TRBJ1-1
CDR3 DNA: TGTGCCAGCAGTTACGGGGCTTGGAACACTGAAGCTTTCTTT
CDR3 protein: CASSYGAWNTEAFF

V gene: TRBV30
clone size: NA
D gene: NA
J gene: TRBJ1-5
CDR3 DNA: TGTGCCTGGAGACAGGGTGGGAACTCTGGCCAGCCCCAGCATTTT
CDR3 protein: CAWRQGGNSGQPQHF

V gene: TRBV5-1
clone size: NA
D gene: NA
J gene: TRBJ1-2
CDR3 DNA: TGCGCCAGCAGCGCTGGGACTATAGCTAACTATGGCTACACCTTC
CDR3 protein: CASSAGTIANYGYTF

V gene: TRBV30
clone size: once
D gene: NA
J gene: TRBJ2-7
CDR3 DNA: TGTGCCTGGAGTGTAGGGGGGGTCCGATACGAGCAGTACTTC
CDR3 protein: CAWSVGGVRYEQYF

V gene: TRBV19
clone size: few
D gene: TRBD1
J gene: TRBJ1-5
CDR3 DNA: TGTGCCAGTAGTATTTTTGAGCGACCCCCGGGACAGAGGGTAGGCAATCAGCCCCAGCATTTT
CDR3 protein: CASSIFERPPGQRVGNQPQHF

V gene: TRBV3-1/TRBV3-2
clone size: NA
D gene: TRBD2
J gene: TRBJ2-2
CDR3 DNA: TGTGCCAGCAGCCCGGGACTAGCCGGTACCGGGGAGCTGTTTTTT
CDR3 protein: CASSPGLAGTGELFF

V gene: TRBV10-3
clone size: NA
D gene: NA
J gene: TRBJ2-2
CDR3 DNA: TGTGCCATCAGCCCGGCTAGCATGAACACCGGGGAGCTGTTTTTT
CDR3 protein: CAISPASMNTGELFF

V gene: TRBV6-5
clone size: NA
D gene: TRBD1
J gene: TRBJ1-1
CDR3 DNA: TGTGCCAGCAGATTAGGACAGGGGAGGAGGACTGAAGCTTTCTTT
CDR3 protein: CASRLGQGRRTEAFF

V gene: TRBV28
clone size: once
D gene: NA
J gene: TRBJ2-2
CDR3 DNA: TGTGCCAGCATAGACGGGGCCGGGGAGCTGTTTTTT
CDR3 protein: CASIDGAGELFF

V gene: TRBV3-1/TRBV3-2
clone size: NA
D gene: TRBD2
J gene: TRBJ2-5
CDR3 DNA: TGTGCCAGCAGCTTTCGACTAGCTGCAGTGACCCAGTACTTC
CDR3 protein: CASSFRLAAVTQYF

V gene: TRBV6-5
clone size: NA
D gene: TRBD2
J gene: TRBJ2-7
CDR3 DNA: TGTGCCAGCAGACCGGGACTAACAACCTACGAGCAGTACTTC
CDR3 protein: CASRPGLTTYEQYF

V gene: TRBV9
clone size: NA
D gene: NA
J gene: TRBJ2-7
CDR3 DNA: TGTGCCAGCAGCCCACTTGGGGGACTCCCCATTCTTCCTGGCGAGCAGTACTTC
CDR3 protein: CASSPLGGLPILPGEQYF

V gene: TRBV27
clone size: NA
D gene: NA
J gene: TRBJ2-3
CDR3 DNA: TGTGCCAGCAGTTTGATTCAGGGGCGCCGCGGCACAGATACGCAGTATTTT
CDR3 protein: CASSLIQGRRGTDTQYF

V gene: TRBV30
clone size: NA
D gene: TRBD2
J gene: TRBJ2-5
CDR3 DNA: TGTGCCTGGAGTGGGGGGGGAGCGGGAGTTCTAGGGGAGACCCAGTACTTC
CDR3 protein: CAWSGGGAGVLGETQYF

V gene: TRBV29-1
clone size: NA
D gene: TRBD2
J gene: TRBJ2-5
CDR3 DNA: TGCAGCGTTGAAGAAGGGCGGGGGGGAGAGACCCAGTACTTC
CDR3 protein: CSVEEGRGGETQYF

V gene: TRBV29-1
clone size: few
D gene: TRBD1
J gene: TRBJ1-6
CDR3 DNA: TGCAGCGTTCTTACCGGGACAGGGAAAATGTCCCTCCACTTT
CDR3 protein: CSVLTGTGKMSLHF

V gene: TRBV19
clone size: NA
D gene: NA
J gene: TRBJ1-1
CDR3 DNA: TGTGCCAGTAGTATAGCGGAGGATACTGAAGCTTTCTTT
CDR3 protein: CASSIAEDTEAFF

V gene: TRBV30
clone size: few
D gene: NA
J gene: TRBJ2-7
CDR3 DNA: TGTGCCTGGAACAGCAGGCGGGGAAACTACGAGCAGTACTTC
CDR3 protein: CAWNSRRGNYEQYF

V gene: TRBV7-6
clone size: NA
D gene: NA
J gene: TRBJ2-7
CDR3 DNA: TGTGCCAGCAGGCCAACAGGGTACCACGAGCAGTACTTC
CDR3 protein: CASRPTGYHEQYF

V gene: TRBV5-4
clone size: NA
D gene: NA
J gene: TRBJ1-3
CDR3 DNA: TGTGCCAGCAGCCCTAGGGAGGGAAGTAACACCATATATTTT
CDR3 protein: CASSPREGSNTIYF

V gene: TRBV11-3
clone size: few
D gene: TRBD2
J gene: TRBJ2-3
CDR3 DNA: TGTGCCAGCAGCCTTCGGGGGGAGTCAGGTGGCACAGATACGCAGTATTTT
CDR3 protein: CASSLRGESGGTDTQYF

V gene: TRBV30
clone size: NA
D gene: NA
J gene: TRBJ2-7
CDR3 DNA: TGTGCCTGGAGTGGGCAGGTAAACTACGAGCAGTACTTC
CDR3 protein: CAWSGQVNYEQYF

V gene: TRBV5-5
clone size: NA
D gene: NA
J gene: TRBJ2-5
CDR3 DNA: TGTGCCAGCAGCTGGGGGGGACAGGACGGGGAGACCCAGTACTTC
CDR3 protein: CASSWGGQDGETQYF

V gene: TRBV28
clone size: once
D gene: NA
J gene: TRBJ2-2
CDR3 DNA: TGTGCCAGCAGTGAACCCGGGATCAACGGGGAGCTGTTTTTT
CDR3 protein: CASSEPGINGELFF

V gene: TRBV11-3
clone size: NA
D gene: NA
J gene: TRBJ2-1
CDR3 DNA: TGTGCCAGCAGCTTAGATTATGGGGGCTTTCACAATGAGCAGTTCTTC
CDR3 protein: CASSLDYGGFHNEQFF

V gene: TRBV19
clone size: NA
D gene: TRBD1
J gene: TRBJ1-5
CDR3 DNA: TGTGCCAGTAGTATGAGAGGGACAGGGATTGTCCAGCCCCAGCATTTT
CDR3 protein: CASSMRGTGIVQPQHF

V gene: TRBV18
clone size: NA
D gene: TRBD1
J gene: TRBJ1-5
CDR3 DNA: TGTGCCAGCTCACCGCCCGGGACAGGGGATCAGCCCCAGCATTTT
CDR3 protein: CASSPPGTGDQPQHF